Below are 25 T cell receptor beta chains sequenced from a single sample in a study of Tregs in tolerant kidney transplant recipients (dated by TCRdb to the late 2010s). The time point label of this sample denotes: blood sample drawn before combined kidney and bone marrow transplant. Receptor libraries were prepared by the immunoSEQ multiplex PCR assay. The clones in this table, taken by TCRdb from immuneACCESS, are in-frame only. Not every clone is retained; where verified, under half of the shortfall comes from an unresolved V gene, and the cause of the rest is unknown. The sample table holds over 25,000 clones. 6.5% to 8% of the sample belongs to the ten largest clones. Specimen: CD8+ T cells from blood, collected before the transplant. Every receptor here comes from a human donor who received a combined kidney and bone marrow transplant.

Comment on this clone: The read comes to an end 3 residues before the CDR3 does, leaving the germline J gene to fill in the end. The chain employs TRBV5-6 and TRBJ1-1; 9 bases match TRBD1. Germline V lookup: CDR1 SGHDT, CDR2 YYEEEE. V shed 3 bases, J shed 5 bases, and the junction held 2 bases outside the gene matches. The CDR3 has 13 amino acids. This chain's CDR3 is CASSWGTGTEAFF. The DNA read from the CDR3 is TGTGCCAGCAGCTGGGGGACAGGGACTGAA.

CDR3 DNA, as far as it was read: TGTGCCAGCAGCCCGGGACAGCCTCAAGAGACC. Translated, it gives CASSPGQPQET. The whole CDR3 sequence is CASSPGQPQETQYF. The V gene is TRBV7-6, the J gene TRBJ2-5, with TRBD1 matching over 7 bases. The read terminates 3 residues ahead of where the CDR3 ends, so the germline J gene completes it. This CDR3 spans 14 amino acids. With V trimmed by 5 bases and J by 2 bases, 5 bases remained unmatched. Germline V gene sequence: CDR1 SGHVS, CDR2 FNYEAQ.

Regarding this clone: The read ends 3 residues early relative to the CDR3; the germline J gene fills the gap. This rearrangement joins TRBV29-1 to TRBJ2-7; D ambiguous. CDR1 SQVTM and CDR2 ANQGSEA come from the germline V gene. Trimming took 4 bases from V and 6 from J, leaving 7 bases between them. This CDR3 spans 10 amino acids. CDR3 DNA (partial): TGCAGCGTTGTAGTCGTCGAG. It yields the protein CSVVVVE. The whole CDR3 sequence is CSVVVVEQYF.

Regarding this clone: The read finishes 3 residues shy of the CDR3 end, and the germline J gene is used to complete it. J is TRBJ1-4 and V is TRBV29-1; tentatively, D is TRBD1 (5 bases). This CDR3 has 12 residues. V was shortened by 7 bases and J by 3 bases, with 9 bases between the two germline ends. Germline V gene data show CDR1 as SQVTM and CDR2 as ANQGSEA. The DNA read from the CDR3 is TGCAGCGCCGGGGGGTCTAATGAAAAA. Protein product: CSAGGSNEK. The whole CDR3 reads CSAGGSNEKLFF.

For this clone: The read ends 3 residues early relative to the CDR3; the germline J gene fills the gap. The gene calls are TRBV13 and TRBJ2-5; no clear D. Germline V CDR1 and CDR2: PRHDT, FYEKMQ (reference sequence). With 1 base removed from V and 3 bases from J, the gap between germline ends came to 6 bases. The CDR3 length is 13 residues. The CDR3 loop is CASSLAREETQYF. Incomplete CDR3 DNA: TGTGCCAGCAGCTTAGCTCGGGAAGAGACC. Using reference TRBV13 and TRBJ2-5 for the parts outside the CDR3, the full variable domain is AAGVIQSPRHLIKEKRETATLKCYPIPRHDTVYWYQQGPGQDPQFLISFYEKMQSDKGSIPDRFSAQQFSDYHSELNMSSLELGDSALYFCASSLAREETQYFGPGTRLLVL.

Points on this clone: The read is 3 residues too short to cover the CDR3 end, so that end is filled in from the germline J gene. The chain links TRBV5-6 to TRBJ2-7; tentatively, D is TRBD1 (6 bases). Trimming cost V 2 bases and J 5 bases, with 14 bases left between them. The CDR3 extends over 14 amino acids. Germline V gives CDR1 SGHDT, CDR2 YYEEEE. The CDR3: CASSFGQRYNEQYF. The part of the CDR3 DNA that was read is TGTGCCAGCAGCTTTGGACAGCGATATAACGAG. Based on the CDR3 plus reference TRBV5-6 and TRBJ2-7, the full variable domain is DAGVTQSPTHLIKTRGQQVTLRCSPKSGHDTVSWYQQALGQGPQFIFQYYEEEERQRGNFPDRFSGHQFPNYSSELNVNALLLGDSALYLCASSFGQRYNEQYFGPGTRLTVT.

In the case of this clone: The observed sequence ends 3 residues before the CDR3 terminus, with the missing tail filled in from the germline J gene. The chain couples TRBV2 to TRBJ2-1; the D gene is possibly TRBD1 (5 bases). The V gene's germline CDR1 is SNHLY and CDR2 FYNNEI. The CDR3 is made up of 15 amino acids. The V end lost 6 bases, the J end lost 2 bases, and 14 bases lay between the germline ends. The CDR3 sequence is CASRDDSETYNEQFF. The CDR3 bases that were read are TGTGCCAGCAGAGACGACAGCGAAACCTACAATGAG.

About this clone itself: The missing CDR3 end, 3 residues past where the read stops, is filled in from the germline J gene. The gene calls are TRBV10-3 and TRBJ1-4; D might be TRBD1 (5 bases). CDR3 size: 15 residues. The V gene lost 3 bases and the J gene lost 6 bases, with 14 bases spanning the gap. Germline V lookup: CDR1 ENHRY, CDR2 SYGVKD. CDR3 sequence reads: CAISDWVGGDEKLFF. CDR3 bases read: TGTGCCATCAGTGATTGGGTCGGGGGAGATGAAAAA.

Remarks on this clone: The read comes to an end 3 residues before the CDR3 does, leaving the germline J gene to fill in the end. The chain is built from TRBV14 and TRBJ2-5; D may be TRBD1 (6 bases). The V and J ends lost 2 bases and 0 bases respectively, with 10 bases between them. CDR1 is SGHDN and CDR2 is FVKESK in the germline V gene. CDR3 size: 15 residues. The CDR3 loop is CASSQRGHHQETQYF. The covered CDR3 bases are TGTGCCAGCAGCCAACGGGGACACCACCAAGAGACC.

A word on this clone: The read halts 3 residues ahead of the CDR3 end, with the missing end drawn from the germline J gene. The chain joins TRBV6-2 or TRBV6-3 to TRBJ2-1, with 8 positions matching TRBD2. The CDR3 covers 16 residues. Germline V gene lookup returns CDR1 MNHEY and CDR2 SVGEGT. Trimming took 1 base from V and 7 from J; bases not matched to a gene: 9. The CDR3 reads CASSYFEGLVDNEQFF. The covered CDR3 bases are TGTGCCAGCAGTTACTTCGAGGGACTAGTAGATAATGAG.

Note on this clone: Sequencing ends 3 residues short of the CDR3 end; the germline J gene provides the rest. The chain employs TRBV7-2 and TRBJ2-5; no firm D call. Germline V lookup: CDR1 SGHTA, CDR2 FQGNSA. Trimming left V 5 bases short and J 7 bases short, with 8 bases between. This CDR3 spans 11 amino acids. CDR3 bases read: TGTGCCAGCAGCATAACTCCGACC. Amino acid sequence: CASSITPT. The full CDR3 protein reads CASSITPTQYF.

As concerns this clone: The read finishes 3 residues shy of the CDR3 end, and the germline J gene is used to complete it. The V call is TRBV6-2 or TRBV6-3, the J call TRBJ2-7, with TRBD2 matching over 10 bases. V shed 2 bases and J 3 bases; nucleotides not matched to a gene: 4. The CDR3 spans 15 residues. The germline V gene encodes CDR1 MNHEY and CDR2 SVGEGT. CDR3 amino acids: CASSYRLAGDYEQYF. CDR3 bases read: TGTGCCAGCAGTTACCGCCTAGCGGGGGACTACGAG.

The sequenced CDR3 bases are TGTGCCAGCAGTACAGGACTAGCGGCTAACAATGAG. Protein sequence: CASSTGLAANNE. The complete CDR3 reads CASSTGLAANNEQFF. The V gene is TRBV6-2 or TRBV6-3, the J gene TRBJ2-1; TRBD2 matches at 10 bases. The read is 3 residues too short to cover the CDR3 end, so that end is filled in from the germline J gene. The CDR3 has 15 residues. The V segment lost 5 bases and the J segment 5 bases; nucleotides outside the gene matches: 6. Germline CDR1 reads MNHEY; CDR2 reads SVGEGT.

As to this clone: The CDR3 goes on 3 residues after the read ends, and that part is filled in from the germline J gene. The chain links TRBV19 to TRBJ1-5; the D is unclear. The V gene lost 3 bases and the J gene lost 4 bases, with 10 bases spanning the gap. The CDR3 totals 14 residues. CDR1 and CDR2 from the germline V gene are LNHDA and SQIVND (reference sequence). The CDR3 DNA, read in part, is TGTGCCAGTAGTATGGTATCGGGTAATCAGCCC. Its protein is CASSMVSGNQP. The CDR3 as a whole reads CASSMVSGNQPQHF.

Points on this clone: Sequencing ends 3 residues short of the CDR3 end; the germline J gene provides the rest. The rearrangement uses TRBV7-7 and TRBJ2-7; TRBD1 matches 9 bases. The V and J ends lost 4 bases and 5 bases, in that order; junction bases with no gene match: 6. The CDR3 loop spans 14 amino acids. Germline lookup yields CDR1 SSHAT and CDR2 FNYEAQ (reference sequence). The sequenced part of the CDR3 DNA is TGTGCCAGCAGCTCAGGGACAGGGAGGGACGAG. This gives the protein CASSSGTGRDE. The full CDR3 protein is CASSSGTGRDEQYF.

As regards this clone: Read data end 3 residues before the CDR3 end; the end is taken from the germline J gene. V usage is TRBV28 and J usage is TRBJ1-5, with unresolved D. V was shortened by 5 bases and J by 0 bases, with 8 bases between the two germline ends. CDR3 size: 14 residues. Germline V lookup: CDR1 MDHEN, CDR2 SYDVKM. The CDR3 loop is CASSPDFSNQPQHF. The CDR3 DNA, read in part, is TGTGCCAGCAGTCCGGACTTTAGCAATCAGCCC.

For this clone: Coverage ceases 3 residues before the CDR3 finishes, and the germline J gene fills in the end. V and J are TRBV5-1 and TRBJ2-3, with D maybe TRBD2 (6 bases). V lost 5 bases and J 0 bases, leaving 13 bases between the germline ends. The CDR3 is 15 amino acids. The germline V gene encodes CDR1 SGHRS and CDR2 YFSETQ. The part of the CDR3 DNA that was read is TGCGCCAGCAGTTTTAGCGGCACTAGCACAGATACG. Translation: CASSFSGTSTDT. The full CDR3 protein is CASSFSGTSTDTQYF.

To note about this clone: The read ends 3 residues shy of where the CDR3 ends; the end is completed using the germline J gene. This chain connects TRBV6-1 to TRBJ2-7; 10 bases fit TRBD2. V lost 4 bases and J lost 1; bases outside the gene matches: 4. This CDR3 has 15 amino acids. Germline CDR1 MNHNS, CDR2 SASEGT. CDR3 bases read: TGTGCCAGCAGTGTACCTAGCGGGGGTTCCTACGAG. Protein: CASSVPSGGSYE. The full CDR3 is CASSVPSGGSYEQYF.

About this clone: Coverage ceases 3 residues before the CDR3 finishes, and the germline J gene fills in the end. This chain connects TRBV7-7 to TRBJ2-7; D may be TRBD1 (6 bases). Trimming took off 4 bases at V and 0 bases at J, with 7 bases between the two ends. The CDR3 runs 13 residues. From germline, CDR1 is SSHAT and CDR2 FNYEAQ (reference sequence). The covered CDR3 bases are TGTGCCAGCAGCTGGGACACCTCCTACGAG. This translates into CASSWDTSYE. The entire CDR3 protein is CASSWDTSYEQYF.

About this clone itself: The read ends 3 residues early relative to the CDR3; the germline J gene fills the gap. This chain uses TRBV19 with TRBJ2-3, with 8 bases identical to TRBD1. Germline V CDR1 and CDR2: LNHDA, SQIVND (reference sequence). V gave up 6 bases and J gave up 4 bases; unmatched junction bases: 15. This CDR3 has 17 residues. The sequenced CDR3 bases are TGTGCCAGTAGCTATAGGAGAAGGACAGGGATTGCAGATACG. Translation gives CASSYRRRTGIADT. The full CDR3 is CASSYRRRTGIADTQYF.

A remark on this clone: The CDR3 end falls 3 residues outside the read, so it is completed with the germline J gene. The chain couples TRBV6-4 to TRBJ2-1; 7 nucleotides agree with TRBD2. The CDR3 is 14 amino acids. V lost 4 bases and J lost 5; bases outside the gene matches: 5. Germline values: CDR1 MRHNA, CDR2 SNTAGT. The sequenced CDR3 bases are TGTGCCAGCAGTGCCGGGACTAACCACAATGAG. Encoded protein: CASSAGTNHNE. The full CDR3 is CASSAGTNHNEQFF.

On this clone: The CDR3 is cut off 3 residues early in the read; its end comes from the germline J gene. The chain is built from TRBV23-1 and TRBJ1-5, with a tentative D call TRBD1 (6 bases). TRBV23-1 is known as an ORF, though its function is uncertain. V lost 4 bases and J lost 0, with 13 bases in between. This CDR3 is built from 16 residues. This CDR3 is CASSPSTGHSNQPQHF. CDR3 DNA, as far as it was read: TGCGCCAGCAGTCCCTCGACAGGTCATAGCAATCAGCCC.

Note on this clone: Read coverage stops 3 residues before the CDR3 terminus; the germline J gene supplies the remainder. The gene calls are TRBV29-1 and TRBJ2-1, with TRBD1 matching 11 bases. V dropped 3 bases and J dropped 6; count of bases not matched to a gene: 1. This CDR3 comprises 13 residues. The germline CDR1 and CDR2 sequences are SQVTM and ANQGSEA. CDR3 sequence: CSVEGQGGNEQFF. The sequenced CDR3 bases are TGCAGCGTTGAGGGACAGGGGGGCAATGAG.

Turning to this clone: The read stops 3 residues short of the end of the CDR3; the missing end is completed from the germline J gene. The rearrangement links TRBV6-1 to TRBJ1-1; D gene uncertain. The germline CDR1 and CDR2 sequences are MNHNS and SASEGT. The CDR3 sequence is 12 residues long. CDR3 region: CASSDRRREAFF. CDR3 bases read: TGTGCCAGCAGTGACAGGCGTAGGGAA.

Worth noting for this clone: The read halts 3 residues ahead of the CDR3 end, with the missing end drawn from the germline J gene. This rearrangement joins TRBV2 to TRBJ2-7; D unclear. From germline, CDR1 is SNHLY and CDR2 FYNNEI. The CDR3 length is 15 residues. Trimming took off 0 bases at V and 1 base at J, with 10 bases between the two ends. The sequenced CDR3 bases are TGTGCCAGCAGTGAAGCGCTTAACGGGTCCTACGAG. Protein product: CASSEALNGSYE. The entire CDR3 reads CASSEALNGSYEQYF.